This TCR beta chain was recorded in a study of glioma-infiltrating T cells after dendritic cell vaccination (dated by TCRdb to 2016 to 2017). With regard to the full study: A cohort of about 15 glioblastoma patients from Phase I and II dendritic cell vaccination trials was included, of whom 9 were newly diagnosed and 6 had recurrent disease. Survival after dendritic cell vaccination was correlated with TCR sequencing metrics such as TIL content and the overlap between tumor and blood repertoires. Between the early 2000s and the early 2010s, the patients were given dendritic cell vaccination pulsed with autologous tumor lysate. In glioblastoma patients vaccinated with dendritic cells, deep sequencing of TCR beta CDR3 regions served to measure the amount of tumor-infiltrating lymphocytes and to compare repertoires between tumor and blood. Each patient got three intradermal injections of the dendritic cell vaccine, spaced at biweekly intervals, in the arm below the axilla. The vaccine was prepared from monocyte-derived dendritic cells that were cultured for roughly seven days with IL-4 and GM-CSF and then pulsed overnight with autologous tumor lysate. What the research found in general, with its limitations: The three-group TCR overlap response model was described as speculative and requiring prospective validation. Longer time to progression and overall survival after dendritic cell vaccination were predicted by higher estimated pretreatment TIL content. The cohort was small and heterogeneous, few patients had complete blood and tumor sets, and even fewer had initial-recurrent tumor pairs. TCR clonality showed no direct relationship with survival, which suggests that a diverse polyclonal response may matter.

The sample holds a few counts of this clone. Its antigen is unknown. One base away there is no much larger clone; base qualities are not given. Other DNA sequences in this sample translate to the same CDR3. Patients were selected on the basis of adequate residual fresh-frozen tumor tissue and more than two years of available survival data. Molecular status otherwise varied across the glioblastoma patients, but none of them carried an isocitrate dehydrogenase mutation. PBMC were collected before vaccination, two weeks after the third vaccination, and at tumor progression if tumor progression occurred. Genomic DNA was extracted with the Qiagen DNeasy Blood extraction Kit. The immunoSEQ assay amplified TCRB CDR3 regions from around 2.1 micrograms of genomic DNA, or from all available DNA when less than that amount was available. The multiplex PCR relied on 60 forward primers for TCR V beta segments and 13 reverse primers for J beta segments. To estimate reads per starting template, synthetic control templates were spiked into each sample at limiting dilution. Reads of 87 bp were generated by sequencing on the Illumina HiSeq System. Concerning the study's data processing: PCR and sequencing errors were removed by merging closely related sequences with a nearest neighbor algorithm. TCR overlap was measured as the percentage of unique tumor TCR beta sequences that were also present in the peripheral blood of the same patient. Here the immuneACCESS table is served through TCRdb, limited to in-frame sequences with V and J called. Missing clones are a known gap in these copies; in checked studies unresolved V genes cover under half, and the rest lacks a known reason. The V and J calls and the clone size are those of that table, but D and trimming were determined from the DNA. This sample gives roughly 51,000 clones in total; 65% to 90% of them show up just once. About an eighth of the sample comes from the top ten.

CDR1 and CDR2 were assigned from the germline V gene (reference sequence) as LNHDA and SQIVND. The CDR3 has 14 amino acids, counting the end cysteine and phenylalanine. The retained sequence is limited to the CDR3, 42 bases, with the frame set at the first base. V and J are trimmed by 3 bases and 4 bases, and the gene matches miss 5 bases of the junction. This sequence uses TRBV19 and TRBJ2-7, and 8 junction bases match TRBD1. The sequence derives from a human donor with glioblastoma. The sequencing used blood, collected before dendritic cell vaccination. The nucleotide sequence is TGTGCCAGTAGTATCGGGCAGGGGGCTTACGAGCAGTACTTC. Its protein is CASSIGQGAYEQYF. The full variable domain, completed from the reference TRBV19 and TRBJ2-7 proteins outside the CDR3, reads DGGITQSPKYLFRKEGQNVTLSCEQNLNHDAMYWYRQDPGQGLRLIYYSQIVNDFQKGDIAEGYSVSREKKESFPLTVTSAQKNPTAFYLCASSIGQGAYEQYFGPGTRLTVT.